This T cell receptor (beta chain) came from a study of technical replicates of blood from several donors. Looked up from germline, CDR1 is LNHDA and CDR2 is SQIVND (reference sequence). The CDR3 spans 13 residues. Losses at the gene ends were 5 bases for V and 6 bases for J; bases not matched to a gene: 5. Method: immunoSEQ multiplex PCR; TCRdb's copy keeps in-frame clones and lacks some. The data hold 55,000 to 75,000 clones, with 85% to 95% observed a single time. J is TRBJ1-2 and V is TRBV19, with 8 positions matching TRBD1. This clonotype was obtained from a human donor in good health. Some clones in this sample may be carry-over from other donors' samples. Specimen: PBMCs. In DNA form, the CDR3 reads TGTGCCAGTAGTTCCCAGGGGGCGGATGGCTACACCTTC. Translation gives CASSSQGADGYTF.